This paragraph reports one T cell receptor beta chain. Its specificity is unknown. Method: immunoSEQ multiplex PCR; TCRdb's copy keeps in-frame clones and lacks some. Altogether some 4,400 clones are present, about 67% being singletons, with the ten largest covering over 40%. The data originate from a study of CD8 T cell repertoires and HIV-1 epitope variants. Study background: Each of Twenty-five Gag and Nef epitope peptides stimulated a separate culture. Autologous T cell-negative cells served as antigen-presenting cells in equal numbers.

General study points: Nef KF9 drew about five clonotypes and HW9 one, without TAALDMSHF responses.

After removal of 1 base from V and 1 base from J, the junction contained 5 bases not matched to a gene. Germline-derived CDR1 and CDR2 are MDHEN and SYDVKM. The CDR3 runs 16 residues. The clonotype originates from a male donor with HIV. The sequencing sample was made of cultured CD8+ T cells derived from PBMCs. The chain joins TRBV28 to TRBJ2-3; 7 nucleotides align to TRBD2. This chain's CDR3 is CASSLFTLAGTDTQYF. DNA for the CDR3: TGTGCCAGCAGTTTATTTACCCTAGCGGGCACAGATACGCAGTATTTT. Combining the CDR3 with reference TRBV28 and TRBJ2-3 gives the whole variable domain DVKVTQSSRYLVKRTGEKVFLECVQDMDHENMFWYRQDPGLGLRLIYFSYDVKMKEKGDIPEGYSVSREKKERFSLILESASTNQTSMYLCASSLFTLAGTDTQYFGPGTRLTVL.